These T cell receptor beta chains were read from a single sample in a study of blood T cell repertoires in COVID-19. Data came from immunoSEQ multiplex PCR; TCRdb stores just in-frame clones and leaves some out. In the table there are hundreds of thousands of clones, over 75% of which are singletons. The sample taken for sequencing was PBMCs or T cells enriched from blood (not recorded which). These receptor sequences come from a woman aged 40 to 50 who had recovered from COVID-19. Each CDR3 is given with its conserved first and last residue.

V	J	CDR3
TRBV10-3	TRBJ2-3	CAISESVARVDTQYF
TRBV2	TRBJ1-1	CASRGQGQLNTEAFF
TRBV13	TRBJ1-4	CASSLQGGTEKLFF
TRBV27	TRBJ1-2	CASSLLGGGGYTF
TRBV7-9	TRBJ1-4	CASSFPQNSRELFF
TRBV6-5	TRBJ1-2	CASSYTGVYGYTF
TRBV6-5	TRBJ2-1	CASSPARDSYNEQFF
TRBV6-5	TRBJ2-7	CASSLDRGDNEQYF
TRBV29-1	TRBJ1-3	CSVTGGALGNTIYF
TRBV5-6	TRBJ2-7	CGGQGGAKTYEQYF
TRBV28	TRBJ1-1	CASSLMKGANTEAFF
TRBV9	TRBJ1-1	CASSPQGDGAFF
TRBV10-3	TRBJ2-5	CAISDPTGRYQETQYF
TRBV21-1	TRBJ1-1	CASSYPRGRNTEAFF
TRBV29-1	TRBJ2-1	CSATLTGGDYNEQFF
TRBV5-8	TRBJ2-1	CASSLFLGGAYNEQFF
TRBV2	TRBJ1-2	CASSPDNRRGGYTF
TRBV19	TRBJ2-1	CASSLSGGSNEQFF
TRBV3-1/TRBV3-2	TRBJ2-2	CASSPPQVINTGELFF
TRBV7-2	TRBJ1-2	CASSQSPTKGESGYTF
TRBV13	TRBJ2-5	CASSLRAGTEETQYF
TRBV2	TRBJ1-2	CASSERGWVSGYGYTF
TRBV15	TRBJ1-5	CATSRDQGREQPQHF
TRBV11-2	TRBJ1-4	CASSQNSLGEKLFF
TRBV11-2	TRBJ2-2	CASSQGGTGSIGELFF
TRBV7-3	TRBJ1-2	CASSLTGENYGYTF
TRBV7-9	TRBJ2-1	CASNRGGDNEQFF
TRBV11-3	TRBJ2-2	CASSPGDRGSTGELFF
TRBV4-2	TRBJ2-3	CASSQGEGEVSADTQYF
TRBV2	TRBJ1-2	CASSEARANYGYTF
TRBV2	TRBJ2-5	CASRRDRSETQYF
TRBV27	TRBJ1-1	CASSSGGSNTEAFF
TRBV7-9	TRBJ1-1	CASSLTVGEAFF
TRBV27	TRBJ1-2	CASSFGIGYGYTF
TRBV10-3	TRBJ2-3	CAISGQGTDTQYF
TRBV6-4	TRBJ1-3	CASSDFSKAHFRRESSGNTIYF
TRBV19	TRBJ1-4	CASSGTGTEKLFF
TRBV3-1/TRBV3-2	TRBJ2-7	CASSPSGGAYEQYF
TRBV6-5	TRBJ2-2	CASSRLDPRTGELFF
TRBV7-9	TRBJ2-1	CASSSIGGMLNNEQFF
TRBV27	TRBJ2-7	CASSSNYEQYF
TRBV19	TRBJ1-4	CASSIGQGATNEKLFF
TRBV29-1	TRBJ2-1	CSVGGTGGYGNEQFF
TRBV11-2	TRBJ1-1	CASSRKSTGLMNTEAFF
TRBV28	TRBJ2-7	CASSLRLVDEQYF
TRBV7-9	TRBJ1-6	CASSLGQVNSPLHF
TRBV27	TRBJ2-1	CASSLAGTYNEQFF
TRBV2	TRBJ1-2	CASSASGQGYGYTF
TRBV12-2	TRBJ1-5	CASQWTGVQPQHF
TRBV19	TRBJ1-6	CATQGAGDNSPLHF
TRBV18	TRBJ2-2	CASSPRSGINTGELFF
TRBV27	TRBJ1-5	CASSTGGNQPQHF
TRBV19	TRBJ1-5	CASSMIGQGADNQPQHF
TRBV30	TRBJ2-2	CAHTVNTGELFF
TRBV12-3/TRBV12-4	TRBJ1-2	CASSFQGAYGYTF
TRBV7-2	TRBJ2-3	CASSLSAGGPTDTQYF
TRBV28	TRBJ1-1	CASSSPGGNTEAFF
TRBV29-1	TRBJ2-7	CSAQLAGESYEQYF
TRBV6-5	TRBJ2-5	CASSRTGGLQETQYF